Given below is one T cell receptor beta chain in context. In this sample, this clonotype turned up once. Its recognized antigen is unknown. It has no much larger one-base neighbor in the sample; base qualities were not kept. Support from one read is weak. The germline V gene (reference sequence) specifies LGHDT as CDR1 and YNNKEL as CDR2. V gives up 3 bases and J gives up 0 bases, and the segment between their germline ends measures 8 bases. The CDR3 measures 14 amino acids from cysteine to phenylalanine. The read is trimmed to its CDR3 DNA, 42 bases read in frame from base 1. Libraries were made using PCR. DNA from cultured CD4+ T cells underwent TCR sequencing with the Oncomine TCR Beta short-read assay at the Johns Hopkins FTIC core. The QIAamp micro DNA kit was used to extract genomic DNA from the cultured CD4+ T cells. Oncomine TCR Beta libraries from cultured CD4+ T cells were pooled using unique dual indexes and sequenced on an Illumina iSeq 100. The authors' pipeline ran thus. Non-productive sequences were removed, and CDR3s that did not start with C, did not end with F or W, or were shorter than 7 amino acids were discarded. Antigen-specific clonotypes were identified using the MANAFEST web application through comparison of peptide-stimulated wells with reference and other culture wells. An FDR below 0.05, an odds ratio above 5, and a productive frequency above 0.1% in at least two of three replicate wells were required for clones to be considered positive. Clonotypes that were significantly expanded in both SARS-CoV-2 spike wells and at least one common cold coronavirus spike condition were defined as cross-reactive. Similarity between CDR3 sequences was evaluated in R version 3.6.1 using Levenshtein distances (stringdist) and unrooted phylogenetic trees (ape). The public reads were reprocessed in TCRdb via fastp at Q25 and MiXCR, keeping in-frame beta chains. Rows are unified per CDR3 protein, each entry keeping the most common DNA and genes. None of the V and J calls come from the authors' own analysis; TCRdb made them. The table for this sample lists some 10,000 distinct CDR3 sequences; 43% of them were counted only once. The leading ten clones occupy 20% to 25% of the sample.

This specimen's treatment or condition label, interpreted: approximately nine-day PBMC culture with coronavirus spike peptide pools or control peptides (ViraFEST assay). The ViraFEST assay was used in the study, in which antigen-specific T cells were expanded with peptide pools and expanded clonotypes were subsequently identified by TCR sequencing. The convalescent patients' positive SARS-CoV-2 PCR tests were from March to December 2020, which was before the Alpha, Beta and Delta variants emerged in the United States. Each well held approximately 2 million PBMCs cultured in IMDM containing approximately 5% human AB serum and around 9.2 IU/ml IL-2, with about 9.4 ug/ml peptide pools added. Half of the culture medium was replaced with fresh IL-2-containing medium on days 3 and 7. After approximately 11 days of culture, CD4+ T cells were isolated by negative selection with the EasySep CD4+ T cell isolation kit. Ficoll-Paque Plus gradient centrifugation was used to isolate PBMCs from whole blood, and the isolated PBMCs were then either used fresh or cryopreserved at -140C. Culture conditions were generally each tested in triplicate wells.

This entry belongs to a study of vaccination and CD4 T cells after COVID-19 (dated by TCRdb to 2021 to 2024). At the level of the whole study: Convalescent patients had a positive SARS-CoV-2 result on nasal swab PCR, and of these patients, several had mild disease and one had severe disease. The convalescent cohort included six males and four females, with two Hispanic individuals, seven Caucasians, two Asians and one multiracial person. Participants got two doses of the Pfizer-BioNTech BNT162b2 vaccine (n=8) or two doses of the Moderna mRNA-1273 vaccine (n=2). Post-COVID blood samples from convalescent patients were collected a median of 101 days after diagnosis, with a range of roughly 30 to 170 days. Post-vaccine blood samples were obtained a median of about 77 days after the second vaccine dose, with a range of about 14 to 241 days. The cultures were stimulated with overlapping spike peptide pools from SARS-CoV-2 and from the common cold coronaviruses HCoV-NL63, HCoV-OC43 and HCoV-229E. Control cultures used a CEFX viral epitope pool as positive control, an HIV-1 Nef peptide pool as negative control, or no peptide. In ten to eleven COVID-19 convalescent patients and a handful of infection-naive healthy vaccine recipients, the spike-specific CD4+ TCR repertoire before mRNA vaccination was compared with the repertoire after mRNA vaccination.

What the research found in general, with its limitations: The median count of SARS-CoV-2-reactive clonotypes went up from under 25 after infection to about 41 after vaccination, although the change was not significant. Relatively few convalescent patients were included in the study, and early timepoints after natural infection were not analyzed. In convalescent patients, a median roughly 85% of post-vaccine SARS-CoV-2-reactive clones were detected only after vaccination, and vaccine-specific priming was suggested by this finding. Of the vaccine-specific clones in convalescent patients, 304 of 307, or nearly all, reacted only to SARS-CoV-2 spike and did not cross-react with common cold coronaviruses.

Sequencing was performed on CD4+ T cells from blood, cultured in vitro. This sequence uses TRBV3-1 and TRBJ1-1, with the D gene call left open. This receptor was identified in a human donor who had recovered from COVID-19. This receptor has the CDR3 CASSHPSMNTEAFF. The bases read TGTGCCAGCAGCCATCCCAGCATGAACACTGAAGCTTTCTTT.